Listed below are T cell receptor beta chains from one sample, sequenced in a study of cytomegalovirus exposure and HLA in healthy donors. TCRdb's table, derived via immunoSEQ multiplex PCR, lists solely in-frame clones and lacks some. The sample has roughly 140,000 clones; less than 65% are singletons. The sequenced sample consisted of PBMCs. Receptors were obtained from a woman under 40 in good health and CMV-seropositive. Both conserved end residues are part of each CDR3. The order of the fields is J gene, V gene, clone size, D gene, CDR3 DNA, CDR3 protein. The D gene is left open where the match is weak. Expanded clones are given a class, and other clones once, few, many or no size at all.

TRBJ1-3 | TRBV9 | . | . | TGTGCCAGCAGCGTAGGTCCGTCCTCTGGAAACACCATATATTTT | CASSVGPSSGNTIYF
TRBJ2-7 | TRBV5-4 | . | TRBD2 | TGTGCCAGCAGCGTAGGGACTAGTCTCGGCTACGAGCAGTACTTC | CASSVGTSLGYEQYF
TRBJ1-2 | TRBV2 | . | . | TGTGCCAGCAGTGAAGCGGGGGGAGTTTGGAGGACGGAACCCGGGAGTAACTATGGCTACACCTTC | CASSEAGGVWRTEPGSNYGYTF
TRBJ2-5 | TRBV10-3 | few | . | TGTGCCATCAGTGAAGCGCTACAAGAGACCCAGTACTTC | CAISEALQETQYF
TRBJ2-1 | TRBV27 | . | . | TGTGCCAGCAGTTCGGTCTCGACAGTGGGGTCCGGTGAGCAGTTCTTC | CASSSVSTVGSGEQFF
TRBJ1-1 | TRBV28 | . | . | TGTGCCAGCAGTTGGACACAGGGAGTGGACACTGAAGCTTTCTTT | CASSWTQGVDTEAFF
TRBJ1-5 | TRBV16 | . | . | TGTGCCAGCAGCCAATCCTGGCAGGGTGATCAGCCCCAGCATTTT | CASSQSWQGDQPQHF
TRBJ2-7 | TRBV5-1 | . | TRBD1 | TGCGCCAGCAGGGGGACAGGAGGCCCAAACTCCTACGAGCAGTACTTC | CASRGTGGPNSYEQYF
TRBJ1-5 | TRBV7-2 | once | . | TGTGCCAGCAGCTTGGGGCGCAGGGGATGGGATCAGCCCCAGCATTTT | CASSLGRRGWDQPQHF
TRBJ2-1 | TRBV6-5 | . | . | TGTGCCAGCAGTCTACAGGGTAGCGAGCAGTTCTTC | CASSLQGSEQFF
TRBJ1-4 | TRBV5-6 | . | . | TGTGCCAGCAGCTTGGGCCAGGGGAGAAGGGCAACTAATGAAAAACTGTTTTTT | CASSLGQGRRATNEKLFF
TRBJ2-1 | TRBV11-3 | . | TRBD1 | TGTGCCAGCAGCGGGGAGACAGGGGGCGCGTTCTTC | CASSGETGGAFF
TRBJ1-1 | TRBV28 | . | TRBD1 | TGTGCCAGCAGTCGCTACACAGGGGGGGCTAACACTGAAGCTTTCTTT | CASSRYTGGANTEAFF
TRBJ2-2 | TRBV5-4 | few | . | TGTGCCAGCAGACCCGATGGGGGGACCGGGGAGCTGTTTTTT | CASRPDGGTGELFF
TRBJ2-1 | TRBV7-8 | . | . | TGTGCCAGCAGCTCCCGGGGAGAGTACAATGAGCAGTTCTTC | CASSSRGEYNEQFF
TRBJ2-7 | TRBV30 | . | TRBD1 | TGTGCCTGGGTAAACGGACAGGGGTTCTCCTACGAGCAGTACTTC | CAWVNGQGFSYEQYF
TRBJ2-2 | TRBV6-1 | . | . | TGTGCCAGCTTTGCGATTTCCGGCACCGGGGAGCTGTTTTTT | CASFAISGTGELFF
TRBJ1-4 | TRBV20-1 | . | . | TGCAGTGCCTTGGGGCCGTTTTTT | CSALGPFF
TRBJ1-2 | TRBV19 | . | . | TGTGCCAGCGTCGAGGTGGGGAGCTATGGCTACACCTTC | CASVEVGSYGYTF
TRBJ1-1 | TRBV6-5 | . | . | TGTGCCAGCAGCCGCTGGGAGGGGGGCACTGAAGCTTTCTTT | CASSRWEGGTEAFF
TRBJ2-3 | TRBV11-3 | . | TRBD2 | TGTGCCAGCAGCGTGCAACTAGCGGGAGTTTCAGATACGCAGTATTTT | CASSVQLAGVSDTQYF
TRBJ2-1 | TRBV10-2 | . | TRBD2 | TGCGCCAGCAGTGACGCAGCGGGAGGAGCGGATGAGCAGTTCTTC | CASSDAAGGADEQFF
TRBJ2-1 | TRBV25-1 | . | TRBD2 | TGTGCCAGCAAGGCTAGCGGTGCCTACAATGAGCAGTTCTTC | CASKASGAYNEQFF
TRBJ2-7 | TRBV28 | few | . | TGTGCCAGCAGGCCCCGATTTACCGGTTCCTACGAGCAGTACTTC | CASRPRFTGSYEQYF
TRBJ1-6 | TRBV7-3 | . | . | TGTGCCAGCAGCGTAGACACTTCAGTTAACTCACCCCTCCACTTT | CASSVDTSVNSPLHF
TRBJ2-3 | TRBV9 | . | TRBD2 | TGTGCCAGCAGCGTCGGGACTAGCACCCTAGATACGCAGTATTTT | CASSVGTSTLDTQYF
TRBJ2-7 | TRBV7-9 | . | . | TGTGCCAGCAGCTTAGTGGCAGGGCGTAACGACGAGCAGTACTTC | CASSLVAGRNDEQYF
TRBJ1-1 | TRBV5-8 | . | . | TGTGCCAGCAGCTTGAAGGGAGGAGGGACTGAAGCTTTCTTT | CASSLKGGGTEAFF
TRBJ2-1 | TRBV29-1 | few | TRBD2 | TGCAGCGTTCGGGACTACTACAATGAGCAGTTCTTC | CSVRDYYNEQFF
TRBJ2-7 | TRBV21-1 | few | . | TGTGCCAGCAGATTAGAACGGGAGGGACTTAGCTCCTACGAGCAGTACTTC | CASRLEREGLSSYEQYF
TRBJ1-5 | TRBV4-1 | . | . | TGCGCCAGCAGCCCAGGCTGGAGCAATCAGCCCCAGCATTTT | CASSPGWSNQPQHF
TRBJ2-3 | TRBV19 | . | . | TGTGCCAGTAGCTTTCAGAGGGCAGGGGAGTTGTTAGATACGCAGTATTTT | CASSFQRAGELLDTQYF
TRBJ2-7 | TRBV10-1 | few | . | TGCGCCAGCAGTGAAAGCAACTCCTACGAGCAGTACTTC | CASSESNSYEQYF
TRBJ2-7 | TRBV6-1 | . | . | TGTGCCAGCAGCCTCGAGGGGGAGGGTGCCTACGAGCAGTACTTC | CASSLEGEGAYEQYF
TRBJ2-7 | TRBV7-9 | . | . | TGTGCCAGCAGCCCCACACTGTCCGTGGCGAGGACAGCCGAGCAGTACTTC | CASSPTLSVARTAEQYF
TRBJ2-3 | TRBV5-6 | once | TRBD2 | TGTGCCAGCAGCTTCGGTCTAGCGGGGGGGCCGGGAGCAGATACGCAGTATTTT | CASSFGLAGGPGADTQYF
TRBJ1-6 | TRBV4-1 | . | . | TGCGCCAGCAGCCAAGCCCGGGTTAATTCACCCCTCCACTTT | CASSQARVNSPLHF
TRBJ2-1 | TRBV5-4 | few | TRBD2 | TGTGCCAGCACCCCGGTCGGGGGGGACTACAATGAGCAGTTCTTC | CASTPVGGDYNEQFF
TRBJ2-7 | TRBV11-3 | once | TRBD1 | TGTGCCAGCAGCCCCCTCCAGGGACAGGGCGCCTACGAGCAGTACTTC | CASSPLQGQGAYEQYF
TRBJ1-6 | TRBV23-1 | few | . | TGCGCCAGCAGTCATTTCTCTAGTGTGACAGGACCGAATTCACCCCTCCACTTT | CASSHFSSVTGPNSPLHF
TRBJ1-2 | TRBV5-4 | few | . | TGTGCCAGCAGCTTGGACAGGGTCTATGGCTACACCTTC | CASSLDRVYGYTF
TRBJ2-7 | TRBV30 | . | TRBD2 | TGTGCCTGGAGGCGGGGGTACTACGAGCAGTACTTC | CAWRRGYYEQYF